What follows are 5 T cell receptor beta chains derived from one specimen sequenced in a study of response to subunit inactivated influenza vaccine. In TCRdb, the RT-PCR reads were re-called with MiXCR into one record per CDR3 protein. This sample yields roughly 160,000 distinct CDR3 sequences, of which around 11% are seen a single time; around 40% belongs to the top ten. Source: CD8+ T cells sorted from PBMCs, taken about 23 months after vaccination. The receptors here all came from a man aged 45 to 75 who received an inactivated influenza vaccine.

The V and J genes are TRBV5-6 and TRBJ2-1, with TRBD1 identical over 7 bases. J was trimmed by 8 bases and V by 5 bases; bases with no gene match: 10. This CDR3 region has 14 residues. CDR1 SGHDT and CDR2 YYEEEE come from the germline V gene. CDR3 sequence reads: CASSYGDSLDEQFF. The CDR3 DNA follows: TGTGCCAGCAGTTACGGGGACAGTCTCGATGAGCAGTTCTTC.

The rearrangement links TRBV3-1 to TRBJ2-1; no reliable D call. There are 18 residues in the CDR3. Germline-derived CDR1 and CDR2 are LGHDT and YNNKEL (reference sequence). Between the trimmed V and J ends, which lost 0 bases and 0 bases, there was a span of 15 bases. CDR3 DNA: TGTGCCAGCAGCCAAGATGTCTACTCCCCGAGCTCCTACAATGAGCAGTTCTTC. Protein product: CASSQDVYSPSSYNEQFF.

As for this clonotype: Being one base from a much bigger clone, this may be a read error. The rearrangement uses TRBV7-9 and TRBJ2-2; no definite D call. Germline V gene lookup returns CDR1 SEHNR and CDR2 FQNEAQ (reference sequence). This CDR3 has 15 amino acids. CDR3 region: CAGSQTRGAYGELFF. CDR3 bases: TGTGCCGGCAGCCAGACCAGAGGAGCGTACGGGGAGCTGTTTTTT.

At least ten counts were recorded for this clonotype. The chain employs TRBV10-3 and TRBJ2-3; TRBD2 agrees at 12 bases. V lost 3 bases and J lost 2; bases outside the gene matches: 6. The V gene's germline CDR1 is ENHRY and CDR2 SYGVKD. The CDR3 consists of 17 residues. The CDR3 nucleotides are TGTGCCATCAGTGAACTTTGGACTAGCGGGACCACAGATACGCAGTATTTT. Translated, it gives CAISELWTSGTTDTQYF.

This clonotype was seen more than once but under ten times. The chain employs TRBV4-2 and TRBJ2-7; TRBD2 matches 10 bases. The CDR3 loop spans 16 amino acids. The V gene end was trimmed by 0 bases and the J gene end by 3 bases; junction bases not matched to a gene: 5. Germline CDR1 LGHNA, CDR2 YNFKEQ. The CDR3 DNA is TGTGCCAGCAGCCAAGATGGACTAGCGGCTCACTACGAGCAGTACTTC. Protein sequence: CASSQDGLAAHYEQYF.